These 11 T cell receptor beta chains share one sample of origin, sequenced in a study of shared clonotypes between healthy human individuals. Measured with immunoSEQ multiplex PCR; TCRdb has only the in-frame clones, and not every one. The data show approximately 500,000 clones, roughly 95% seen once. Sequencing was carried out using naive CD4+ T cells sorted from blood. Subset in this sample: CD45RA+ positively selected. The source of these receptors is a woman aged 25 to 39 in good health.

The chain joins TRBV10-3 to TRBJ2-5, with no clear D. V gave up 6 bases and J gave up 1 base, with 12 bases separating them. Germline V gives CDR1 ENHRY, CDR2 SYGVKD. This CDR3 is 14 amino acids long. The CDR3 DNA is TGTGCCATCAGCGGAAGGGCTAGCCAAGAGACCCAGTACTTC. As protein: CAISGRASQETQYF.

In DNA, the CDR3 is TGTGCCAGCAGCTTAGTGGCTAGCGCCTACAATGAGCAGTTCTTC. Its translation is CASSLVASAYNEQFF. This sequence joins TRBV7-7 and TRBJ2-1; perhaps TRBD2 as D (6 bases). Trimming pared 1 base from V and 2 bases from J, leaving 9 bases between. Germline V gene sequence: CDR1 SSHAT, CDR2 FNYEAQ (reference sequence). The CDR3 contains 15 residues.

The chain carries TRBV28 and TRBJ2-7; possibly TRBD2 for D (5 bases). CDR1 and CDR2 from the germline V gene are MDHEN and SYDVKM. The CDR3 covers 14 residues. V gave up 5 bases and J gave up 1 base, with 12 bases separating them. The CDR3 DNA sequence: TGTGCCAGCAGTGGCCCCGGACTGTCCTACGAGCAGTACTTC. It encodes CASSGPGLSYEQYF.

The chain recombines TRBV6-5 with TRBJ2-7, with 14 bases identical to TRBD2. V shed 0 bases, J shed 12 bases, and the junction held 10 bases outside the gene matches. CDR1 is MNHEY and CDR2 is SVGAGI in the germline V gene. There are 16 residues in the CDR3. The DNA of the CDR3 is TGTGCCAGCAGTTACTCCGGGACTAGCGGGGGAAGGATAGTGTACTTC. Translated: CASSYSGTSGGRIVYF.

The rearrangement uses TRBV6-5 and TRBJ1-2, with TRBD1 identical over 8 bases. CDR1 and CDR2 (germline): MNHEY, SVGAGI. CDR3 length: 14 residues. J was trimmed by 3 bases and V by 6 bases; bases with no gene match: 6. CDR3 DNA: TGTGCCAGCAGCCCTGGACAGGGCTACTATGGCTACACCTTC. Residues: CASSPGQGYYGYTF.

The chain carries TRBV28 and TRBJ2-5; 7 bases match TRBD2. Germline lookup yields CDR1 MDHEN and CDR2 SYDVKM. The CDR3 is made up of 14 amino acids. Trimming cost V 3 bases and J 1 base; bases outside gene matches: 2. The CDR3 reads CASSLGGPQETQYF. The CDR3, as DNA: TGTGCCAGCAGTTTGGGAGGGCCCCAAGAGACCCAGTACTTC.

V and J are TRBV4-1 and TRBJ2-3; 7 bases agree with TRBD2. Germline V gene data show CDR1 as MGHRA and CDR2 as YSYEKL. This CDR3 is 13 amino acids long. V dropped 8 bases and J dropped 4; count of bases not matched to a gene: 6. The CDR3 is CASSGGSADTQYF. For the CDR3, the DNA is TGCGCCAGCTCTGGCGGGAGCGCAGATACGCAGTATTTT.

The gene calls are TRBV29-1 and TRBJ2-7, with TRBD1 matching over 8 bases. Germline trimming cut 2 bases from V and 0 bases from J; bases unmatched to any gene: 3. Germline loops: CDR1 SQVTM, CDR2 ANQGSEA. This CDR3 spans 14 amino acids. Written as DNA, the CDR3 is TGCAGCGTTGAAAACAGGGGGAACTCCTACGAGCAGTACTTC. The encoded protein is CSVENRGNSYEQYF.

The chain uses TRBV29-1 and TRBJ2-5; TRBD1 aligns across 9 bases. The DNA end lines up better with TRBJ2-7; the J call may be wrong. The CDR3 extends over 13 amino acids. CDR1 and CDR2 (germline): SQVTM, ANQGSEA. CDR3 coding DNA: TGCAGCGTGGAGACAGGGGGGTCCTACGAGCAGTACTTC. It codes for CSVETGGSYEQYF.

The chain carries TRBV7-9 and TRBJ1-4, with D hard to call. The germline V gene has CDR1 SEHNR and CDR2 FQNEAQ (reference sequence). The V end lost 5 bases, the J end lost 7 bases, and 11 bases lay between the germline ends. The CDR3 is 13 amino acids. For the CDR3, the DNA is TGTGCCAGCAGCCACCGCTGGAGTGAAAAACTGTTTTTT. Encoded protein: CASSHRWSEKLFF.

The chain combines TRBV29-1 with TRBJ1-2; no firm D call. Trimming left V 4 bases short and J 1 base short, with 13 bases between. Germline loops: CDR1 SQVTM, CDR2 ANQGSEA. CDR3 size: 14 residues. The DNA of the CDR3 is TGCAGCGTTGGCCACAGCTTCGATAACTATGGCTACACCTTC. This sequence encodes CSVGHSFDNYGYTF.